The subject of this entry is one TCR beta chain. A much larger clone lies a single base off, so this may be a read error. Then a second PCR, running roughly 7 to 12 cycles, was carried out with a sample-barcoded 5' primer and a J-beta primer mix. A single record per CDR3 protein comes from TCRdb applying MiXCR to the 5' RACE reads. The table records approximately 670,000 distinct CDR3 sequences, around 41% of them present only once. In germline, CDR1 is SGHRS, CDR2 YFSETQ. The CDR3 runs 15 residues. Trimming shortened V by 2 bases and J by 4 bases, and 12 bases separated the two germline ends. This entry belongs to a study of blood T cells in healthy people across ages.

The sequence was obtained from an elderly man in good health. The chain joins TRBV5-1 to TRBJ1-4; the D is unclear. The sample was blood. In DNA, the CDR3 is TGCGCCAGCAGCTTTGCCGGGAGACTTAATGAAAAACTGTTTTTT. Translation gives CASSFAGRLNEKLFF.